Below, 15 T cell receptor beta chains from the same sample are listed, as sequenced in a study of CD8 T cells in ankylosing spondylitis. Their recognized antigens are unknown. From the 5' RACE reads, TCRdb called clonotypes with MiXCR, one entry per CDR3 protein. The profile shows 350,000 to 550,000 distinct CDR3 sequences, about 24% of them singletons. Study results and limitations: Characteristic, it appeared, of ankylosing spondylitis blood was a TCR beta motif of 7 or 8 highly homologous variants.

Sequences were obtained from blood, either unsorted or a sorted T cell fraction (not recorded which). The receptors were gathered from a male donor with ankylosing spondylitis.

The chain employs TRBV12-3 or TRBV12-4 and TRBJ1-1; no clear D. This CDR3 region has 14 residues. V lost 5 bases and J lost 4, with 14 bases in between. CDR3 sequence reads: CASSVGPLGTEAFF. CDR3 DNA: TGTGCCAGCAGTGTGGGTCCTCTGGGCACTGAAGCTTTCTTT.

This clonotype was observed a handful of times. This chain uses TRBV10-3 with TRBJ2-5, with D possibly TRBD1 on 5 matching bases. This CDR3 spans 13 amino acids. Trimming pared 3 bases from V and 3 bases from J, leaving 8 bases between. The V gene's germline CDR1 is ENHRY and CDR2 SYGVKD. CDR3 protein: CAISEGREETQYF. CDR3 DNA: TGTGCCATCAGTGAAGGCAGGGAAGAGACCCAGTACTTC.

CDR3 sequence: CASSLNHPAASTDTQYF. The CDR3 nucleotides are TGTGCCAGCAGCTTAAATCACCCAGCGGCAAGCACAGATACGCAGTATTTT. V gene TRBV11-2 combines with J gene TRBJ2-3, with D perhaps matching TRBD2 (5 bases). CDR1 SGHAT and CDR2 FQNNGV come from the germline V gene. The V gene lost 2 bases and the J gene lost 0 bases, with 15 bases spanning the gap. This CDR3 has 17 amino acids.

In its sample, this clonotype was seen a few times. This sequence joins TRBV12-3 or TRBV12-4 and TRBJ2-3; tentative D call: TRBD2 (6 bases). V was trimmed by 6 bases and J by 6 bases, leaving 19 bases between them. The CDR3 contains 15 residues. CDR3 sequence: CASRPTSNPWDTQYF. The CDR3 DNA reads TGTGCCAGCAGACCGACTAGTAACCCCTGGGATACGCAGTATTTT.

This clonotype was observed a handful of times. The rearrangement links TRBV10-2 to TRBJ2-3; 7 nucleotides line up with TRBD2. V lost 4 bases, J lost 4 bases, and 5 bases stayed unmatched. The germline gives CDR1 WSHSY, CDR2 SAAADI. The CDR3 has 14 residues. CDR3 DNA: TGCGCCAGCAGTGGGCTAGCGGAGGCAGATACGCAGTATTTT. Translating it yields CASSGLAEADTQYF.

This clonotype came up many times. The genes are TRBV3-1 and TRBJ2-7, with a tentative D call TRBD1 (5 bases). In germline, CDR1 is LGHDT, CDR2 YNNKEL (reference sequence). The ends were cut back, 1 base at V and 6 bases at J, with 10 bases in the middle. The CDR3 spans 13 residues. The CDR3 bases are TGTGCCAGCAGCCAAGGGGGCAGGGCCGAGCAGTACGTC. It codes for CASSQGGRAEQYV.

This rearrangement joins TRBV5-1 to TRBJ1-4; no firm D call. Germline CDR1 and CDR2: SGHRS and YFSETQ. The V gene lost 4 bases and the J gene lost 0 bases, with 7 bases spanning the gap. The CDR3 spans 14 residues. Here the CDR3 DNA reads TGCGCCAGCAGCCTAGAAGCAACTAATGAAAAACTGTTTTTT. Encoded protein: CASSLEATNEKLFF.

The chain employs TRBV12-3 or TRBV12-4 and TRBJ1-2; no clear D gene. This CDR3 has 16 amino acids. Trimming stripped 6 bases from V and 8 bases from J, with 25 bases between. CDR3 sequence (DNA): TGTGCCAGCAGCCCCTCGGGTCAGGCGTCGGCACGGGGCTACACCTTC. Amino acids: CASSPSGQASARGYTF.

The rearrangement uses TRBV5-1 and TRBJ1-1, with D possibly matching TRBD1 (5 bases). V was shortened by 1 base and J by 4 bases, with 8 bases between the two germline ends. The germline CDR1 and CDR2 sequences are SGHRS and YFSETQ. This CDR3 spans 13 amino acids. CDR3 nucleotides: TGCGCCAGCAGCTTGAGTGACAGCACTGAAGCTTTCTTT. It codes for CASSLSDSTEAFF.

CDR3 sequence: CASSLEGRRHTQYF. The CDR3 DNA reads TGCGCCAGCAGCCTGGAGGGCCGCCGTCATACGCAGTATTTT. The V gene is TRBV5-1, the J gene TRBJ2-3; TRBD2 might be the D (6 bases). From germline, CDR1 is SGHRS and CDR2 YFSETQ. The CDR3 extends over 14 amino acids. The V gene lost 4 bases and the J gene lost 7 bases, with 16 bases spanning the gap.

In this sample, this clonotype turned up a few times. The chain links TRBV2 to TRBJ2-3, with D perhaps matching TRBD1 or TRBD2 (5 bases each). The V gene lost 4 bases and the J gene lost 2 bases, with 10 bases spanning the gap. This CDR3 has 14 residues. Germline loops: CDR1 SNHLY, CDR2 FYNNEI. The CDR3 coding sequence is TGTGCCAGCAGTGTGGGACCCTACACAGATACGCAGTATTTT. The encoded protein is CASSVGPYTDTQYF. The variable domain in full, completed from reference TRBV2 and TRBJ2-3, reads EPEVTQTPSHQVTQMGQEVILRCVPISNHLYFYWYRQILGQKVEFLVSFYNNEISEKSEIFDDQFSVERPDGSNFTLKIRSTKLEDSAMYFCASSVGPYTDTQYFGPGTRLTVL.

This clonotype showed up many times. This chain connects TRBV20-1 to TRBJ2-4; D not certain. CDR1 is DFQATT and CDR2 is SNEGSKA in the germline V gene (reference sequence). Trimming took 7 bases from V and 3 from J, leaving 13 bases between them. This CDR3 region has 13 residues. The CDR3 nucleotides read TGCAGTGTGCGAAGCGAAGGCAAAAACATTCAGTACTTC. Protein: CSVRSEGKNIQYF.

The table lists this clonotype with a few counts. CDR3 sequence: CASSLVGVGELFF. The CDR3 coding sequence is TGTGCCAGCAGCTTAGTTGGGGTCGGGGAGCTGTTTTTT. The chain combines TRBV7-2 with TRBJ2-2; D gene ambiguous. The CDR3 is 13 residues long. The V gene lost 1 base and the J gene lost 7 bases, with 7 bases spanning the gap. Germline loops: CDR1 SGHTA, CDR2 FQGNSA. The whole variable domain, remainder taken from reference TRBV7-2 and TRBJ2-2, is GAGVSQSPSNKVTEKGKDVELRCDPISGHTALYWYRQSLGQGLEFLIYFQGNSAPDKSGLPSDRFSAERTGGSVSTLTIQRTQQEDSAVYLCASSLVGVGELFFGEGSRLTVL.

The CDR3, as DNA: TGCAGTGCTAGGGTCAGGGAGAAACATCTAACTATATACACAGATACGCAGTATTTT. It codes for CSARVREKHLTIYTDTQYF. The chain carries TRBV20-1 and TRBJ2-3; D tentatively fits TRBD1 or TRBD2 (5 bases each). The CDR3 sequence is 19 residues long. Trimming took off 3 bases at V and 2 bases at J, with 27 bases between the two ends. Germline V lookup: CDR1 DFQATT, CDR2 SNEGSKA (reference sequence).

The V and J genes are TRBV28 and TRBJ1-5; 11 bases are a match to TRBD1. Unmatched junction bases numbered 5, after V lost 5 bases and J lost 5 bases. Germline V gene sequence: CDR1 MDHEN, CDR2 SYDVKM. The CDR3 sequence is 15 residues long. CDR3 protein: CASSILGQGDQPQHF. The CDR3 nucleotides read TGTGCCAGCAGTATACTGGGACAGGGGGATCAGCCCCAGCATTTT.